The clone carrying this T cell receptor beta chain has a handful of counts. What it binds is not known. The CDR3 consists of 14 residues. The V and J ends lost 4 bases and 5 bases, in that order; junction bases with no gene match: 7. Looked up from germline, CDR1 is SGHRS and CDR2 is YFSETQ. This sample stems from a study of T-cell reconstitution after alpha-beta-depleted transplantation in children. Findings of the study overall: Several hundred expanded graft clones reportedly supplied alpha-beta T cells about two months after transplant.

A library of TCRbeta sequences, prepared with unique molecular identifiers, was generated. TCRdb independently ran MiXCR on the PCR reads; one entry per CDR3 protein. The repertoire holds some 350,000 distinct CDR3 sequences, with about 17% as singletons. The receptor was isolated from a male patient between 2 and 10 years old who had a stem cell transplant for acute lymphoblastic leukemia, so the T cells may come from the graft donor. The sample was PBMCs, mostly from graft donor cells, taken 360 days after TCRalphabeta/CD19-depleted stem cell transplant. The chain links TRBV5-1 to TRBJ2-7; 9 bases match TRBD1. CDR3 nucleotide sequence: TGCGCCAGCAGCGAGGGGGACAGGGCGAACGAGCAGTACTTC. It translates to CASSEGDRANEQYF.